These 14 T cell receptor beta chains share one sample of origin, sequenced in a study of T cells in women clearing cervical HPV infection. The protocol was immunoSEQ multiplex PCR, while the TCRdb copy is restricted to in-frame clones and leaves out a portion. The listing records fewer than 40,000 clones. Source material: blood buffy coat. These receptors came from a woman between 18 and 70 years old with a cervical HPV16 infection that either progressed to CIN3+ or cleared (not recorded which).

As concerns this clone: The read finishes 3 residues shy of the CDR3 end, and the germline J gene is used to complete it. The chain has TRBV15 and TRBJ1-5; no firm D call. The CDR3 loop spans 16 amino acids. The germline V and J ends were trimmed by 5 bases and 2 bases, with 16 bases remaining between them. Germline V gene data show CDR1 as LNHNV and CDR2 as YYDKDF (reference sequence). The CDR3 is CATSSRELMGNQPQHF. The part of the CDR3 DNA that was read is TGTGCCACCAGCTCCCGAGAGCTGATGGGCAATCAGCCC. Based on the CDR3 plus reference TRBV15 and TRBJ1-5, the full variable domain is DAMVIQNPRYQVTQFGKPVTLSCSQTLNHNVMYWYQQKSSQAPKLLFHYYDKDFNNEADTPDNFQSRRPNTSFCFLDIRSPGLGDTAMYLCATSSRELMGNQPQHFGDGTRLSIL.

In regard to this clone: The CDR3 goes on 3 residues after the read ends, and that part is filled in from the germline J gene. The chain is built from TRBV18 and TRBJ2-7, with D perhaps matching TRBD1 or TRBD2 (5 bases each). Germline CDR1 KGHSH, CDR2 LQKENI. This CDR3 spans 14 amino acids. With 4 bases removed from V and 5 bases from J, the gap between germline ends came to 15 bases. CDR3 region: CASSLGREFDEQYF. CDR3 DNA, as far as it was read: TGTGCCAGCTCACTGGGCAGGGAGTTCGACGAG.

On this clone: The sequence runs out 3 residues before the end of the CDR3; the remainder is reconstructed from the germline J gene. J is TRBJ2-7 and V is TRBV7-8; 7 bases are a match to TRBD1. The CDR3 length is 15 residues. V shed 5 bases and J 2 bases; nucleotides not matched to a gene: 9. Germline values: CDR1 SGHVS, CDR2 FQNEAQ. The sequenced CDR3 bases are TGTGCCAGCAGCCCTCGGGGACAGCAGACCTACGAG. This gives the protein CASSPRGQQTYE. The complete CDR3 protein is CASSPRGQQTYEQYF.

Notes on this clone: Read sequence stops 3 residues before the CDR3 end, and the germline J gene provides the missing end. J is TRBJ2-7 and V is TRBV10-3; possibly TRBD2 for D (7 bases). V gave up 6 bases and J gave up 6 bases, with 18 bases separating them. This CDR3 has 14 amino acids. Germline CDR1 is ENHRY and CDR2 is SYGVKD. This CDR3 is CAIRGGDMRPEQYF. Partial CDR3 DNA: TGTGCCATCAGGGGGGGGGACATGCGGCCCGAG.

In regard to this clone: Sequencing ends 3 residues short of the CDR3 end; the germline J gene provides the rest. The genes are TRBV4-1 and TRBJ2-7; the match to TRBD1 covers 8 bases. The CDR3 loop spans 14 amino acids. Germline CDR1 is MGHRA and CDR2 is YSYEKL. V gave up 2 bases and J gave up 4 bases; unmatched junction bases: 4. CDR3 sequence reads: CASSQRTGQYEQYF. The sequenced CDR3 bases are TGCGCCAGCAGCCAAAGGACAGGGCAATACGAG.

A remark on this clone: The read ends 3 residues shy of where the CDR3 ends; the end is completed using the germline J gene. V usage is TRBV7-8 and J usage is TRBJ2-1, with 9 bases that match TRBD1. The CDR3 totals 17 residues. Trimming removed 5 bases from V and 0 bases from J; junction bases left unmatched: 8. The germline CDR1 and CDR2 sequences are SGHVS and FQNEAQ. The CDR3 sequence is CASSQTGGWGSYNEQFF. The sequenced CDR3 bases are TGTGCCAGCAGCCAGACAGGGGGTTGGGGCTCCTACAATGAG.

In the case of this clone: The missing CDR3 end, 3 residues past where the read stops, is filled in from the germline J gene. This chain uses TRBV24-1 with TRBJ2-5; the match to TRBD1 covers 9 bases. The V and J ends lost 4 bases and 5 bases, in that order; junction bases with no gene match: 4. The CDR3 covers 14 residues. Germline V gives CDR1 KGHDR, CDR2 SFDVKD. The CDR3 loop is CATSETGTGETQYF. The CDR3 DNA, read in part, is TGTGCCACCAGTGAGACCGGGACAGGGGAGACC.

Regarding this clone: The read stops 3 residues short of the end of the CDR3; the missing end is completed from the germline J gene. This sequence joins TRBV11-2 and TRBJ1-2, with TRBD1 as a possible D gene (6 bases). The CDR3 length is 13 residues. CDR1 is SGHAT and CDR2 is FQNNGV in the germline V gene. The CDR3: CASSSPRTVGYTF. CDR3 DNA (partial): TGTGCCAGCAGCTCTCCTAGGACAGTCGGC.

With regard to this clone: The observed sequence ends 3 residues before the CDR3 terminus, with the missing tail filled in from the germline J gene. The V call is TRBV10-2, the J call TRBJ2-3, with TRBD1 as a possible D gene (6 bases). Germline V gene lookup returns CDR1 WSHSY and CDR2 SAAADI. The CDR3 covers 15 residues. The V gene lost 2 bases and the J gene lost 2 bases, with 11 bases spanning the gap. The CDR3 region is CASSEDRSFTDTQYF. Incomplete CDR3 DNA: TGCGCCAGCAGTGAGGACAGGTCTTTCACAGATACG.

Comment on this clone: The observed sequence ends 3 residues before the CDR3 terminus, with the missing tail filled in from the germline J gene. The chain combines TRBV5-1 with TRBJ1-2; 8 bases are a match to TRBD1. Looked up from germline, CDR1 is SGHRS and CDR2 is YFSETQ. Trimming at V came to 4 bases and at J to 4 bases, leaving 6 bases not matched to a gene. The CDR3 covers 14 residues. The sequenced CDR3 bases are TGCGCCAGCAGCCCGGGACAGGAGACCTATGGC. Residues: CASSPGQETYG. In full, the CDR3 reads CASSPGQETYGYTF.

In the case of this clone: The read is 3 residues too short to cover the CDR3 end, so that end is filled in from the germline J gene. V is TRBV20-1 and J is TRBJ2-1; 7 bases are a match to TRBD1. The CDR3 is 13 residues long. The V and J ends lost 1 base and 7 bases, in that order; junction bases with no gene match: 4. Germline assignment: CDR1 DFQATT and CDR2 SNEGSKA (reference sequence). The CDR3 bases that were read are TGCAGTGCTAGAGCCGAGACAGGGAATGAG. This sequence encodes CSARAETGNE. The CDR3 reads in full as CSARAETGNEQFF.

About this clone itself: The CDR3 end falls 3 residues outside the read, so it is completed with the germline J gene. The chain uses TRBV5-5 and TRBJ2-2; TRBD2 aligns across 8 bases. V was clipped by 1 base and J by 4 bases; unmatched bases: 3. Germline CDR1 reads SGHKS; CDR2 reads YYEKEE (reference sequence). The CDR3 consists of 15 residues. CDR3 DNA, as far as it was read: TGTGCCAGCAGCTTGACTAGCGGCTCCACCGGGGAG. It translates to CASSLTSGSTGE. The complete CDR3 sequence is CASSLTSGSTGELFF.

Points on this clone: The read comes to an end 3 residues before the CDR3 does, leaving the germline J gene to fill in the end. The chain links TRBV9 to TRBJ2-1, with TRBD2 identical over 9 bases. There are 14 residues in the CDR3. Per germline, CDR1 SGDLS and CDR2 YYNGEE. Losses at the gene ends were 2 bases for V and 6 bases for J; bases not matched to a gene: 3. CDR3 loop: CASSVAGGGNEQFF. The DNA read from the CDR3 is TGTGCCAGCAGCGTGGCGGGGGGGGGCAATGAG.

About this clone: Read data end 3 residues before the CDR3 end; the end is taken from the germline J gene. This chain uses TRBV7-9 with TRBJ2-7, with D unresolved. Trimming took off 1 base at V and 5 bases at J, with 12 bases between the two ends. The germline gives CDR1 SEHNR, CDR2 FQNEAQ (reference sequence). This CDR3 comprises 14 residues. The chain's CDR3 is CASSLEVGRDEQYF. The CDR3 DNA, read in part, is TGTGCCAGCAGCTTAGAGGTTGGTAGGGACGAG.